This paragraph reports one T cell receptor (beta chain). These data come from a study of OX40 agonist ivuxolimab in advanced cancers. Repertoires were generated with immunoSEQ multiplex PCR, while TCRdb's copy carries only in-frame clones and drops some. The table records around 22,000 clones, approximately 90% of them present only once. Sequences were derived from CD4+ or CD8+ T cells sorted from blood, sampled in a trial of the OX40 agonist ivuxolimab. The TCR originated in an adult with an advanced solid tumor such as melanoma, head and neck, liver or kidney cancer.

DNA for the CDR3: TGTGCCAGCAGCCTCACGGATCTTCTCGAGCAGTACTTC. Protein sequence: CASSLTDLLEQYF. The rearrangement uses TRBV2 and TRBJ2-7; no definite D call. V lost 6 bases and J 6 bases, leaving 15 bases between the germline ends. The germline V gene has CDR1 SNHLY and CDR2 FYNNEI. The CDR3 loop spans 13 amino acids. Based on the CDR3 plus reference TRBV2 and TRBJ2-7, the full variable domain is EPEVTQTPSHQVTQMGQEVILRCVPISNHLYFYWYRQILGQKVEFLVSFYNNEISEKSEIFDDQFSVERPDGSNFTLKIRSTKLEDSAMYFCASSLTDLLEQYFGPGTRLTVT.